Below, 25 T cell receptor beta chains from the same sample are listed, as sequenced in a study of control samples from healthy donors and cancer patients. Assay: immunoSEQ multiplex PCR; the TCRdb copy retains only in-frame clones and omits some. The sample contains 100,000 to 150,000 clones, about nine tenths of which appear only once. The sample comprised blood. Source of these receptors: a man aged 35-49 years in good health.

This clone was seen a single time. The rearrangement joins TRBV30 to TRBJ2-7; the match to TRBD2 covers 9 bases. V was pared by 0 bases and J by 6 bases, with 6 bases of the junction left unmatched. The germline gives CDR1 GTSNPN, CDR2 SVGIG (reference sequence). This CDR3 is built from 14 residues. CDR3 protein: CAWSVMRGGGEQYF. CDR3 sequence (DNA): TGTGCCTGGAGTGTAATGCGGGGGGGCGGCGAGCAGTACTTC.

The chain joins TRBV18 to TRBJ2-5; D unclear. This CDR3 spans 14 amino acids. V gave up 9 bases and J gave up 5 bases, with 19 bases separating them. CDR1 and CDR2 from the germline V gene are KGHSH and LQKENI. The CDR3 sequence: CASSQNKGYETQYF. The CDR3, as DNA: TGTGCCAGTTCCCAGAACAAAGGGTACGAGACCCAGTACTTC.

The J gene is TRBJ1-1, the V gene TRBV15; tentatively, D is TRBD1 (6 bases). Trimming removed 8 bases from V and 1 base from J, with 14 bases in between. The germline gives CDR1 LNHNV, CDR2 YYDKDF (reference sequence). The CDR3 covers 14 residues. The CDR3 DNA follows: TGTGCCACCCTTAAAAGGGGGAGGAACACTGAAGCTTTCTTT. Protein sequence: CATLKRGRNTEAFF.

This clone was recorded a few times. The rearrangement uses TRBV6-2 or TRBV6-3 and TRBJ2-7; D is unclear. V lost 4 bases and J lost 2, with 3 bases in between. The germline V gene encodes CDR1 MNHEY and CDR2 SVGEGT. CDR3 length: 11 amino acids. CDR3 bases: TGTGCCAGCAGTTCAACCTACGAGCAGTACTTC. Translation gives CASSSTYEQYF.

V and J are TRBV30 and TRBJ1-5; weak D call: TRBD1 (6 bases). Germline assignment: CDR1 GTSNPN and CDR2 SVGIG (reference sequence). The germline V and J ends were trimmed by 6 bases and 0 bases, with 15 bases remaining between them. The CDR3 loop spans 15 amino acids. This CDR3 is CACSRDTYSNQPQHF. CDR3 bases: TGTGCCTGTTCCCGGGACACTTATAGCAATCAGCCCCAGCATTTT.

The CDR3 loop is CASSSIRTAMNTEAFF. DNA of the CDR3: TGCGCCAGCAGCTCAATTAGGACAGCTATGAACACTGAAGCTTTCTTT. The chain has TRBV5-1 and TRBJ1-1, with D possibly being TRBD1 (6 bases). Germline V gene data show CDR1 as SGHRS and CDR2 as YFSETQ. The CDR3 runs 16 residues. The V gene lost 3 bases and the J gene lost 0 bases, with 15 bases spanning the gap. Full variable domain (remainder filled in from reference TRBV5-1 and TRBJ1-1): KAGVTQTPRYLIKTRGQQVTLSCSPISGHRSVSWYQQTPGQGLQFLFEYFSETQRNKGNFPGRFSGRQFSNSRSEMNVSTLELGDSALYLCASSSIRTAMNTEAFFGQGTRLTVV.

The chain recombines TRBV10-3 with TRBJ2-7; D may be TRBD1 (6 bases). V dropped 11 bases and J dropped 6 bases, with 17 bases sitting between them. Germline-derived CDR1 and CDR2 are ENHRY and SYGVKD. CDR3 size: 12 residues. The DNA for the CDR3 is TGTGCCGTTGGACTGGGGGCCGGCGAGCAGTACTTC. Protein sequence: CAVGLGAGEQYF.

The gene calls are TRBV27 and TRBJ2-5, with unresolved D. The CDR3 contains 11 residues. CDR1 and CDR2 (germline): MNHEY, SMNVEV (reference sequence). With 5 bases removed from V and 5 bases from J, the gap between germline ends came to 6 bases. In DNA form, the CDR3 reads TGTGCCAGCAGTCGTTCGGAGACCCAGTACTTC. Its translation is CASSRSETQYF.

The chain has TRBV19 and TRBJ1-2, with D possibly matching TRBD1 (6 bases). Germline values: CDR1 LNHDA, CDR2 SQIVND (reference sequence). The CDR3 loop spans 15 amino acids. The V end lost 5 bases, the J end lost 4 bases, and 17 bases lay between the germline ends. Here the CDR3 reads CASSSPGGPSYGYTF. Here the CDR3 DNA reads TGTGCCAGTAGTTCCCCCGGGGGCCCGTCCTATGGCTACACCTTC.

This clone turned up a few times. The rearrangement links TRBV5-6 to TRBJ1-2; weak D call: TRBD1 (5 bases). Germline CDR1 is SGHDT and CDR2 is YYEEEE. V lost 2 bases and J lost 6, with 14 bases in between. The CDR3 is 14 amino acids. CDR3 loop: CASSLTARGHGYTF. The CDR3 coding sequence is TGTGCCAGCAGCTTAACCGCGAGGGGCCATGGCTACACCTTC.

J is TRBJ1-2 and V is TRBV3-1 (or the pseudogene TRBV3-2), with 10 bases identical to TRBD1. Germline CDR1 and CDR2: LGHDT and YNNKEL (reference sequence). This CDR3 has 13 residues. Germline trimming cut 5 bases from V and 8 bases from J; bases unmatched to any gene: 5. The CDR3 coding sequence is TGTGCCAGCAGCAACCGGGACAGGGGAGGCTACACCTTC. As protein: CASSNRDRGGYTF.

The genes are TRBV2 and TRBJ2-5, with TRBD1 matching over 9 bases. The V and J ends lost 5 bases and 5 bases, in that order; junction bases with no gene match: 9. The germline V gene encodes CDR1 SNHLY and CDR2 FYNNEI. The CDR3 contains 15 residues. The CDR3 loop reads CASSPQTGGSETQYF. Here the CDR3 DNA reads TGTGCCAGCAGTCCACAGACAGGGGGAAGTGAGACCCAGTACTTC.

In this sample, this clone turned up once. The V and J genes are TRBV4-3 and TRBJ2-4; TRBD1 might be the D (7 bases). This CDR3 is 17 amino acids long. In germline, CDR1 is LGHNA, CDR2 YSLEER. The V and J ends lost 0 bases and 7 bases respectively, with 19 bases between them. This chain's CDR3 is CASSQDLRGVRLNIQYF. The CDR3 coding sequence is TGCGCCAGCAGCCAAGATCTCAGGGGGGTCCGATTGAACATTCAGTACTTC.

This sequence joins TRBV7-9 and TRBJ1-2, with 7 nucleotides matching TRBD1. Trimming at V came to 1 base and at J to 6 bases, leaving 2 bases not matched to a gene. Germline V lookup: CDR1 SEHNR, CDR2 FQNEAQ (reference sequence). The CDR3 sequence is 13 residues long. Here the CDR3 DNA reads TGTGCCAGCAGCTTAGAAGGGGGCCATGGCTACACCTTC. It codes for CASSLEGGHGYTF. Complete variable domain (other parts from reference TRBV7-9 and TRBJ1-2): DTGVSQNPRHKITKRGQNVTFRCDPISEHNRLYWYRQTLGQGPEFLTYFQNEAQLEKSRLLSDRFSAERPKGSFSTLEIQRTEQGDSAMYLCASSLEGGHGYTFGSGTRLTVV.

The chain uses TRBV5-5 and TRBJ1-5; TRBD1 matches 7 bases. The V gene's germline CDR1 is SGHKS and CDR2 YYEKEE (reference sequence). J lost 0 bases, V lost 0 bases, and 3 bases had no gene match. CDR3 length: 16 amino acids. The CDR3, as DNA: TGTGCCAGCAGCTTGGTCGGGACAGTTAGCAATCAGCCCCAGCATTTT. Translating gives CASSLVGTVSNQPQHF.

The rearrangement uses TRBV15 and TRBJ1-6; 9 bases are a match to TRBD1. V lost 3 bases, J lost 10 bases, and 7 bases stayed unmatched. CDR1 is LNHNV, CDR2 YYDKDF, per germline (reference sequence). CDR3 length: 15 amino acids. The CDR3 DNA reads TGTGCCACCAGCAGTACCGGGACAGGGCGGTCACCCCTCCACTTT. Translated, it gives CATSSTGTGRSPLHF.

The rearrangement joins TRBV6-5 to TRBJ1-5; the match to TRBD1 covers 8 bases. The CDR3 has 15 amino acids. Per germline, CDR1 MNHEY and CDR2 SVGAGI. J was trimmed by 6 bases and V by 5 bases; bases with no gene match: 9. CDR3 protein: CASSRRPQGGQPQHF. DNA for the CDR3: TGTGCCAGCAGTCGCAGACCACAGGGGGGTCAGCCCCAGCATTTT.

This chain links TRBV24-1 with TRBJ2-2; 9 positions match TRBD1. Per germline, CDR1 KGHDR and CDR2 SFDVKD. The CDR3 covers 14 residues. The junction had 2 bases not matched to a gene; V was cut back by 9 bases and J by 1 base. CDR3 in amino acids: CATGTGLNTGELFF. As DNA, the CDR3 is TGTGCCACCGGGACAGGGCTGAACACCGGGGAGCTGTTTTTT.

The chain uses TRBV6-2 or TRBV6-3 and TRBJ1-4; D remains unclear. Between the trimmed V and J ends, which lost 2 bases and 13 bases, there was a span of 8 bases. The CDR3 extends over 11 amino acids. Germline values: CDR1 MNHEY, CDR2 SVGEGT. CDR3 sequence reads: CASSYQSTLFF. The CDR3 DNA reads as TGTGCCAGCAGTTACCAGTCTACACTGTTTTTT.

The rearrangement uses TRBV5-4 and TRBJ1-2; no reliable D call. CDR3 length: 12 residues. Deletions cut 3 bases from V and 3 bases from J, with 6 bases between. Germline V gene lookup returns CDR1 SGHNT and CDR2 YYREEE (reference sequence). Written as DNA, the CDR3 is TGTGCCAGCAGCTCGGGGTACTATGGCTACACCTTC. This translates into CASSSGYYGYTF.

This chain uses TRBV5-1 with TRBJ1-1; D not certain. This CDR3 contains 14 residues. Trimming took off 4 bases at V and 4 bases at J, with 14 bases between the two ends. CDR1 SGHRS and CDR2 YFSETQ come from the germline V gene. In DNA, the CDR3 is TGCGCCAGCAGCCCCGACAAGATCCGCACTGAAGCTTTCTTT. Translating it yields CASSPDKIRTEAFF.

Here the CDR3 DNA reads TGTGCCAGCTCACCACCGAGGGGAGGTAATTCACCCCTCCACTTT. Encoded protein: CASSPPRGGNSPLHF. V usage is TRBV18 and J usage is TRBJ1-6; perhaps TRBD1 as D (5 bases). Germline V gene sequence: CDR1 KGHSH, CDR2 LQKENI. Trimming took off 0 bases at V and 6 bases at J, with 9 bases between the two ends. The CDR3 sequence is 15 residues long.

The chain has TRBV28 and TRBJ2-7, with TRBD2 matching 7 bases. V was clipped by 0 bases and J by 10 bases; unmatched bases: 3. Germline loops: CDR1 MDHEN, CDR2 SYDVKM. This CDR3 has 12 residues. The CDR3 reads CASSLWGGPQYF. The CDR3 DNA follows: TGTGCCAGCAGTTTATGGGGAGGGCCTCAGTACTTC.

This rearrangement joins TRBV18 to TRBJ1-3; D call uncertain. The CDR3 spans 16 residues. Germline loops: CDR1 KGHSH, CDR2 LQKENI. V dropped 1 base and J dropped 0 bases, with 10 bases sitting between them. CDR3 loop: CASSPRVVTSGNTIYF. CDR3 sequence (DNA): TGTGCCAGCTCACCACGGGTGGTAACCTCTGGAAACACCATATATTTT.

The chain recombines TRBV4-1 with TRBJ1-2, with TRBD1 as a possible D gene (6 bases). This CDR3 has 14 residues. Germline CDR1 and CDR2: MGHRA and YSYEKL. With 0 bases removed from V and 8 bases from J, the gap between germline ends came to 13 bases. The CDR3 loop reads CASSQDGGAQGYTF. The CDR3 DNA sequence: TGCGCCAGCAGCCAAGATGGGGGGGCGCAGGGCTACACCTTC.